This TCR beta chain was documented in a study of T cells in Graves' hyperthyroidism and ophthalmopathy. The overall study: The authors collected peripheral blood at initial diagnosis, before any treatment. Overall study results and limits: From stable hyperthyroidism, ophthalmopathy was set apart by a 13 V-J model. With a median lead of roughly 6.8 months before onset, the model predicted ophthalmopathy.

Lactation, pregnancy, other autoimmune disease or uncontrolled infection led to exclusion of patients. This clonotype was recorded many times. Its matching antigen is unknown. RNA transcripts provided the source from which TCR beta CDR3 regions were amplified. First-round RT-PCR of the TCR CDR3 relied on the HTBI primer set. TCRdb reprocessed the multiplex PCR reads with MiXCR, giving one entry per CDR3 protein. Among 660,000 or so distinct CDR3 sequences listed, roughly 20% were seen once. Looked up from germline, CDR1 is SEHNR and CDR2 is FQNEAQ (reference sequence). This CDR3 is built from 18 residues. With 4 bases clipped from V and 5 bases from J, the junction kept 14 bases outside the gene matches.

The chain links TRBV7-9 to TRBJ2-5; TRBD2 agrees at 12 bases. The TCR originated in a man under 40 with Graves' ophthalmopathy. Sequencing input: blood. CDR3 amino acids: CASSSTFSATSGSETQYF. CDR3 DNA sequence: TGTGCCAGCAGCTCAACTTTCTCCGCGACTAGCGGGAGTGAGACCCAGTACTTC.